This T cell receptor (beta chain) was recovered during a study of blood T cell repertoires in COVID-19. The CDR3 is made up of 14 amino acids. Trimming removed 2 bases at V and 8 bases at J, with 13 bases between. The germline V gene encodes CDR1 SGHVS and CDR2 FQNEAQ. Source study methods: By means of reference gene primer amplification, nucleated cell counts were estimated. Sequencing used immunoSEQ multiplex PCR; TCRdb keeps in-frame clones, though not all of them. V, J and clone size derive from that table, while D and trimming were established from the DNA sequence. The sample consists of under 300,000 clones, 89% of them appearing once.

This receptor was identified in a man aged 45-65 years with acute or convalescent COVID-19. The chain combines TRBV7-8 with TRBJ1-3; D is possibly TRBD1 (5 bases). Sequencing used peripheral blood. The CDR3 spells CASSLLTSGDTIYF. DNA of the CDR3: TGTGCCAGCAGCTTACTAACATCGGGGGACACCATATATTTT. Together with reference TRBV7-8 and TRBJ1-3, the CDR3 gives the full variable domain: GAGVSQSPRYKVAKRGQDVALRCDPISGHVSLFWYQQALGQGPEFLTYFQNEAQLDKSGLPSDRFFAERPEGSVSTLKIQRTQQEDSAVYLCASSLLTSGDTIYFGEGSWLTVV.